Listed below are T cell receptor beta chains from one sample, sequenced in a study of post-analysis software for immune sequencing data. One entry per CDR3 protein results from TCRdb running MiXCR on the PCR reads. The sample includes around 770,000 distinct CDR3 sequences, 40% to 55% seen only once; the top ten take roughly 4.5%. The sequenced material came from blood. The receptor set was obtained from a girl aged 10 to 17 with multiple sclerosis. CDR3s include the opening cysteine and the closing phenylalanine or tryptophan. A D gene is named only where the DNA matches it firmly. Rows may omit the clone size; those that give it use once, few, many or a size class.

J gene	V gene	D gene	clone size	CDR3 protein	CDR3 DNA
TRBJ2-1	TRBV12-3/TRBV12-4	TRBD2	-	CASRFWTSLDEQFF	TGTGCCAGCAGATTCTGGACTAGTTTGGATGAGCAGTTCTTC
TRBJ1-1	TRBV5-5	-	few	CASSSLSVTGLNTEAFF	TGTGCCAGCAGCTCCCTATCGGTGACAGGACTGAACACTGAAGCTTTCTTT
TRBJ2-7	TRBV6-1	-	few	CASSEWGGGREQYF	TGTGCCAGCAGTGAATGGGGAGGGGGCCGTGAGCAGTACTTC
TRBJ2-3	TRBV3-1	TRBD1	-	CASSPYTTGSSTDTQYF	TGTGCCAGCAGCCCCTACACGACAGGGTCGAGCACAGATACGCAGTATTTT
TRBJ2-7	TRBV6-5	TRBD1	-	CASSTEGQGEREAQYF	TGTGCCAGCAGTACTGAAGGACAGGGGGAACGGGAGGCCCAGTACTTC
TRBJ2-3	TRBV5-1	TRBD2	-	CASSLMTSGNTDTQYF	TGCGCCAGCAGCTTGATGACTAGCGGAAACACAGATACGCAGTATTTT
TRBJ1-6	TRBV9	-	-	CASSVEGEPKYNSPLHF	TGTGCCAGCAGCGTAGAGGGGGAACCGAAATATAATTCACCCCTCCACTTT
TRBJ2-3	TRBV20-1	TRBD1	-	CSARQGAPSTDTQYF	TGCAGTGCCAGACAGGGGGCGCCGAGCACAGATACGCAGTATTTT
TRBJ2-5	TRBV27	-	-	CASSSQGGGSRKTQYF	TGTGCCAGCAGTTCCCAGGGGGGCGGGAGCAGGAAGACCCAGTACTTC
TRBJ1-2	TRBV10-3	TRBD1	-	CAISEGPGQGNYGYTF	TGTGCCATCAGTGAGGGGCCGGGACAGGGGAACTATGGCTACACCTTC
TRBJ2-6	TRBV24-1	-	-	CATSDSGQISGANVLTF	TGTGCCACCAGTGATTCGGGACAAATCTCTGGGGCCAACGTCCTGACTTTC
TRBJ2-7	TRBV12-3/TRBV12-4	TRBD1	few	CASSKVPGQGWSSYEQYF	TGTGCCAGCAGTAAGGTCCCGGGACAGGGATGGAGCTCCTACGAGCAGTACTTC
TRBJ2-3	TRBV4-3	-	few	CASSQNGGRDTQYF	TGCGCCAGCAGCCAAAACGGAGGGAGAGATACGCAGTATTTT
TRBJ1-2	TRBV5-1	-	-	CASSLAGPTNYGYTF	TGCGCCAGCAGCTTGGCGGGACCTACTAACTATGGCTACACCTTC
TRBJ1-2	TRBV24-1	-	-	CATSGDQDGYTF	TGTGCCACCAGTGGGGATCAGGATGGCTACACCTTC
TRBJ1-2	TRBV11-2	-	-	CASTARGTNYGYTF	TGTGCCAGCACCGCCCGGGGGACCAACTATGGCTACACCTTC
TRBJ1-2	TRBV7-9	TRBD1	once	CASSFGDREAYGYTF	TGTGCCAGCAGCTTCGGGGACAGAGAGGCCTATGGCTACACCTTC
TRBJ2-1	TRBV7-2	-	-	CASSLVGIPNEQFF	TGTGCCAGCAGCTTAGTAGGTATCCCGAATGAGCAGTTCTTC
TRBJ2-6	TRBV9	-	-	CASSVETGHSANVLTF	TGTGCCAGCAGCGTAGAAACAGGCCATTCGGCCAACGTCCTGACTTTC
TRBJ2-7	TRBV10-3	TRBD2	-	CAIRESGEGHEQYF	TGTGCCATCAGGGAGTCGGGGGAGGGGCACGAGCAGTACTTC
TRBJ1-2	TRBV18	TRBD1	-	CASSPGQEALYGYTF	TGTGCCAGCTCACCAGGACAGGAGGCACTCTATGGCTACACCTTC
TRBJ2-1	TRBV20-1	-	-	CSAALAVYNKQFF	TGCAGTGCTGCCTTAGCCGTCTACAATAAGCAGTTCTTC
TRBJ2-1	TRBV20-1	TRBD1	-	CSATDRESGYNEQFF	TGCAGTGCCACCGACAGGGAGAGCGGATACAATGAGCAGTTCTTC
TRBJ2-3	TRBV7-2	TRBD2	-	CASRSGGPQYF	TGTGCCAGCAGGAGCGGGGGACCGCAGTATTTT
TRBJ2-7	TRBV7-8	TRBD2	-	CASSLGDYSSYEQYF	TGTGCCAGCAGCTTGGGGGACTACAGCTCCTACGAGCAGTACTTC
TRBJ2-1	TRBV29-1	TRBD2	-	CSVASGRANEQFF	TGCAGCGTTGCTAGCGGGAGGGCCAATGAGCAGTTCTTC
TRBJ2-5	TRBV9	TRBD2	-	CASSGTSDQETQYF	TGTGCCAGCAGCGGCACTAGCGACCAAGAGACCCAGTACTTC
TRBJ2-7	TRBV28	-	-	CASSLPLQGRSYEQYF	TGTGCCAGCAGTTTGCCCCTACAGGGTAGGTCCTACGAGCAGTACTTC
TRBJ2-1	TRBV7-3	TRBD2	-	CASSPRGGRTHNEQFF	TGTGCCAGCAGCCCCCGTGGCGGGAGGACACACAATGAGCAGTTCTTC
TRBJ1-1	TRBV6-5	TRBD1	-	CASSRGQGANEAFF	TGTGCCAGCAGCCGCGGACAGGGGGCGAATGAAGCTTTCTTT
TRBJ2-5	TRBV23-1	TRBD1	-	CASSPLTGAKPFRQETRYF	TGCGCCAGCAGTCCCCTAACAGGGGCCAAACCGTTCCGCCAAGAGACCCGGTACTTC
TRBJ1-2	TRBV7-9	-	-	CASSTWDKSRTNYGYTF	TGTGCCAGCAGCACCTGGGACAAGTCCCGAACTAACTATGGCTACACCTTC
TRBJ2-7	TRBV5-6	-	few	CASSLAIQANSYEQYF	TGTGCCAGCAGCTTGGCCATACAAGCAAACTCCTACGAGCAGTACTTC
TRBJ2-3	TRBV3-1	TRBD2	-	CASSPQTSGRSDTQYF	TGTGCCAGCAGCCCCCAGACTAGCGGGAGGTCAGATACGCAGTATTTT
TRBJ2-6	TRBV12-5	-	few	CASGLWGANVLTF	TGTGCTAGTGGTTTATGGGGGGCCAACGTCCTGACTTTC
TRBJ1-1	TRBV27	-	-	CASSLIGSGSEAFF	TGTGCCAGCAGTTTAATAGGATCGGGCAGTGAAGCTTTCTTT